This TCR beta chain was retrieved from a study of T cells after yellow fever vaccination. From the 5' RACE reads, TCRdb called clonotypes with MiXCR, one entry per CDR3 protein. The profile shows fewer than 650,000 distinct CDR3 sequences, about a fifth of them singletons. Notes on this clonotype: As yet, its antigen is unknown.

J lost 7 bases, V lost 1 base, and 5 bases had no gene match. The germline V gene encodes CDR1 MNHEY and CDR2 SVGAGI. The CDR3 has 15 amino acids. Notes on the study in general: Subsequent booster samples again held most clones from primary vaccination (just under 98% CD4, roughly 88% CD8). Shared CD4/CD8 clonotypes were a small share, likely from convergent recombination.

The rearrangement links TRBV6-5 to TRBJ2-3; 10 bases fit TRBD2. The TCR sequence derives from a man aged 18 to 30 who received the YFV17D yellow fever vaccine. Specimen: PBMCs, collected around 3 weeks after the first yellow fever vaccination. The CDR3 here is CASSYFSGGPNTQYF. The DNA for the CDR3 is TGTGCCAGCAGTTACTTTAGCGGGGGGCCTAATACGCAGTATTTT.